Below are 27 T cell receptor beta chains sequenced from a single sample in a study of blood T cells in healthy people across ages. Alongside a J-beta primer mix, a sample-barcoded 5' primer served in a second PCR lasting roughly 6 to 12 cycles. One entry per CDR3 protein, called by TCRdb with MiXCR from the 5' RACE reads. Of about 670,000 distinct CDR3 sequences detected, roughly two fifths appear once; the ten largest clones hold about 30%. Sequencing was done on a sample of blood. The source is a man aged 80 or over in good health.

This chain joins TRBV20-1 and TRBJ2-7, with a tentative D call TRBD1 (5 bases). The germline V gene encodes CDR1 DFQATT and CDR2 SNEGSKA (reference sequence). This CDR3 spans 12 amino acids. The V gene lost 3 bases and the J gene lost 2 bases, with 8 bases spanning the gap. CDR3 residues: CSASRQTYEQYF. In nucleotides, the CDR3 is TGCAGTGCTAGCCGACAGACCTACGAGCAGTACTTC.

Only a few counts were recorded for this clonotype. The chain couples TRBV6-2 or TRBV6-3 to TRBJ2-1, with D tentatively TRBD1 (5 bases). Germline V CDR1 and CDR2: MNHEY, SVGEGT. The V end was cut by 7 bases, the J end by 6 bases, with 16 bases between. The CDR3 sequence is 14 residues long. The CDR3 region has the DNA TGTGCCAGCACCCGGGCCCAAAGGGGCAATGAGCAGTTCTTC. As protein: CASTRAQRGNEQFF.

A word on this clonotype: A read error may be the cause here, since a much bigger clone is one base away. The chain has TRBV28 and TRBJ2-1, with TRBD1 as a possible D gene (6 bases). V lost 10 bases and J 10 bases, leaving 26 bases between the germline ends. The CDR3 loop spans 15 amino acids. Per the germline V gene, CDR1 is MDHEN and CDR2 is SYDVKM. CDR3 protein: CATETRDRPYDEQFF. Written as DNA, the CDR3 is TGTGCCACCGAAACTAGAGACAGGCCATACGACGAGCAGTTCTTC.

This chain connects TRBV12-3 or TRBV12-4 to TRBJ2-5; TRBD2 agrees at 13 bases. J gave up 11 bases and V 4 bases, and 16 bases lay outside the gene matches. The CDR3 length is 17 residues. DNA of the CDR3: TGTGCCAGCAGTTCCCAGGGACTAGCGGGAACCTACAATGAGCAGTACTTC. Translating gives CASSSQGLAGTYNEQYF.

This clonotype was found once. This chain links TRBV28 with TRBJ2-5; D call uncertain. Deletions cut 6 bases from V and 11 bases from J, with 19 bases between. CDR1 MDHEN and CDR2 SYDVKM come from the germline V gene. The length of the CDR3 is 13 residues. The CDR3 DNA sequence: TGTGCCAGCAGGGGATCACTTGGACCTGAGCAGTACTTC. Its protein product is CASRGSLGPEQYF.

The rearrangement links TRBV7-2 to TRBJ2-3; TRBD2 aligns across 9 bases. The V gene's germline CDR1 is SGHTA and CDR2 FQGNSA. V lost 1 base to trimming and J lost 2 bases; unmatched junction nucleotides: 19. This CDR3 spans 21 amino acids. CDR3: CASSLGAGVLRRGGFTDTQYF. The CDR3 bases are TGTGCCAGCAGCTTAGGCGCAGGCGTACTAAGGCGGGGGGGCTTCACAGATACGCAGTATTTT. Based on the CDR3 plus reference TRBV7-2 and TRBJ2-3, the full variable domain is GAGVSQSPSNKVTEKGKDVELRCDPISGHTALYWYRQSLGQGLEFLIYFQGNSAPDKSGLPSDRFSAERTGGSVSTLTIQRTQQEDSAVYLCASSLGAGVLRRGGFTDTQYFGPGTRLTVL.

This clonotype has just a few counts. The chain carries TRBV7-2 and TRBJ2-5; a weak D match, TRBD2 (5 bases). The germline CDR1 and CDR2 sequences are SGHTA and FQGNSA. V shed 7 bases and J shed 3 bases, with 12 bases lying between them. The CDR3 is 13 residues long. The CDR3 is CASTRTGKETQYF. The CDR3 DNA reads TGTGCCAGCACAAGGACGGGGAAAGAGACCCAGTACTTC.

This clonotype was found many times. The rearrangement links TRBV6-1 to TRBJ1-4; a weak D match, TRBD1 (5 bases). The CDR3 consists of 13 residues. The germline V and J ends were trimmed by 7 bases and 8 bases, with 14 bases remaining between them. In germline, CDR1 is MNHNS, CDR2 SASEGT. CDR3 coding DNA: TGTGCCAGCAAGCGGGGGGGATCGGAAAAACTGTTTTTT. Translated: CASKRGGSEKLFF.

In DNA, the CDR3 is TGTGCCAGCAGCCAAGGGGCTAGCGCGCCGTATTTT. The encoded protein is CASSQGASAPYF. The V and J genes are TRBV6-2 or TRBV6-3 and TRBJ2-3; tentative D call: TRBD2 (6 bases). This CDR3 spans 12 amino acids. Germline CDR1 reads MNHEY; CDR2 reads SVGEGT. V was trimmed by 6 bases and J by 14 bases, leaving 18 bases between them.

This clonotype was seen a few times. This chain links TRBV6-2 or TRBV6-3 with TRBJ2-7, with D perhaps matching TRBD1 (6 bases). Germline V gives CDR1 MNHEY, CDR2 SVGEGT. V lost 0 bases to trimming and J lost 2 bases, with 20 bases between them. There are 18 residues in the CDR3. CDR3 DNA sequence: TGTGCCAGCAGTTACTCGACTGGTTTGGACAGAACAGCCTACGAGCAGTACTTC. It codes for CASSYSTGLDRTAYEQYF.

The chain's CDR3 is CASSPGQTSYNEQFF. For the CDR3, the DNA is TGCGCCAGCAGCCCAGGACAAACCTCCTACAATGAGCAGTTCTTC. V and J are TRBV5-1 and TRBJ2-1; TRBD1 is a possible D gene (5 bases). The CDR3 is 15 amino acids. The V gene lost 4 bases and the J gene lost 0 bases, with 11 bases spanning the gap. CDR1 SGHRS and CDR2 YFSETQ come from the germline V gene. Variable domain in full (rest from reference TRBV5-1 and TRBJ2-1): KAGVTQTPRYLIKTRGQQVTLSCSPISGHRSVSWYQQTPGQGLQFLFEYFSETQRNKGNFPGRFSGRQFSNSRSEMNVSTLELGDSALYLCASSPGQTSYNEQFFGPGTRLTVL.

This clonotype was counted between two and nine times. The chain carries TRBV7-8 and TRBJ2-3; no clear D. The CDR3 is 14 amino acids. Germline CDR1 is SGHVS and CDR2 is FQNEAQ. Trimming cost V 3 bases and J 6 bases, with 13 bases left between them. CDR3 DNA sequence: TGTGCCAGCAGCTTCTCGGCGCGCGCGGATACGCAGTATTTT. Encoded protein: CASSFSARADTQYF.

This clonotype was counted between two and nine times. V usage is TRBV7-2 and J usage is TRBJ2-1; the match to TRBD2 covers 8 bases. Germline trimming cut 6 bases from V and 0 bases from J; bases unmatched to any gene: 7. CDR1 is SGHTA and CDR2 is FQGNSA in the germline V gene. There are 16 residues in the CDR3. As DNA, the CDR3 is TGTGCCAGCAGTCCTGCAAGCGGGAGCTCCTACAATGAGCAGTTCTTC. As protein: CASSPASGSSYNEQFF.

The chain uses TRBV7-9 and TRBJ1-1; possible D gene TRBD1, 5 bases. Germline assignment: CDR1 SEHNR and CDR2 FQNEAQ (reference sequence). This CDR3 spans 16 amino acids. The V end was cut by 5 bases, the J end by 1 base, with 17 bases between. The CDR3: CASSIQAGLGNTEAFF. The CDR3 DNA reads TGTGCCAGCAGCATACAGGCCGGTCTCGGGAACACTGAAGCTTTCTTT.

V usage is TRBV20-1 and J usage is TRBJ1-2, with 9 bases matching TRBD1. The CDR3 sequence is 13 residues long. Germline trimming cut 6 bases from V and 7 bases from J; bases unmatched to any gene: 9. CDR1 DFQATT and CDR2 SNEGSKA come from the germline V gene (reference sequence). CDR3 nucleotide sequence: TGCAGTGCCCTACAGGGACAGGGTCTTGGCTACACCTTC. Protein sequence: CSALQGQGLGYTF.

CDR3 sequence: CASSQENGLAYNEQFF. In nucleotides, the CDR3 is TGTGCCAGCAGCCAAGAAAACGGGTTAGCCTACAATGAGCAGTTCTTC. The chain has TRBV14 and TRBJ2-1; no definite D call. CDR3 size: 16 residues. Per the germline V gene, CDR1 is SGHDN and CDR2 is FVKESK. Trimming pared 0 bases from V and 2 bases from J, leaving 11 bases between.

This clonotype occurred once. The chain employs TRBV7-2 and TRBJ1-1; 8 nucleotides align to TRBD1. Germline V gene lookup returns CDR1 SGHTA and CDR2 FQGNSA. This CDR3 is 14 amino acids long. The V segment lost 3 bases and the J segment 5 bases; nucleotides outside the gene matches: 5. CDR3 region: CASSFPDRGTEAFF. CDR3 DNA sequence: TGTGCCAGCAGCTTCCCTGACAGGGGTACTGAAGCTTTCTTT.

This chain links TRBV20-1 with TRBJ2-1; 7 bases are shared with TRBD2. J lost 3 bases, V lost 0 bases, and 8 bases had no gene match. This CDR3 has 16 amino acids. Germline V gene data show CDR1 as DFQATT and CDR2 as SNEGSKA (reference sequence). Here the CDR3 DNA reads TGCAGTGCTAGAGATGCGAGTAGCGGGCGCTACAATGAGCAGTTCTTC. Translated: CSARDASSGRYNEQFF.

In DNA, the CDR3 is TGTGCTAGTGGTTTGGTATTTCAACAGGGCTACTACAATGAGCAGTTCTTC. Residues: CASGLVFQQGYYNEQFF. The chain is built from TRBV12-5 and TRBJ2-1, with D tentatively TRBD1 (6 bases). Germline V gene data show CDR1 as LGHNT and CDR2 as FRNRAP. This CDR3 region has 17 residues. Trimming shortened V by 0 bases and J by 3 bases, and 15 bases separated the two germline ends.

The chain couples TRBV12-5 to TRBJ1-5, with 10 positions matching TRBD1. The CDR3 totals 17 residues. Germline values: CDR1 LGHNT, CDR2 FRNRAP. V shed 2 bases and J 5 bases; nucleotides not matched to a gene: 9. CDR3 sequence (DNA): TGTGCTAGTGGTTTGACCAGGACAGGGGGGACTGATCAGCCCCAGCATTTT. This translates into CASGLTRTGGTDQPQHF.

There are a few counts of this clonotype. This chain uses TRBV6-1 with TRBJ1-4; D remains unclear. Trimming shortened V by 5 bases and J by 7 bases, and 23 bases separated the two germline ends. The germline CDR1 and CDR2 sequences are MNHNS and SASEGT. This CDR3 contains 17 residues. CDR3 protein: CASSPQAAATASEKLFF. The DNA for the CDR3 is TGTGCCAGCAGTCCTCAAGCGGCCGCTACCGCGAGTGAAAAACTGTTTTTT.

The table lists this clonotype with a few counts. The genes are TRBV2 and TRBJ2-5; D is unresolved. Germline V gene sequence: CDR1 SNHLY, CDR2 FYNNEI. The CDR3 contains 15 residues. Trimming pared 8 bases from V and 5 bases from J, leaving 21 bases between. CDR3 DNA: TGTGCCAGCTCCCGCGACGAGGCCCTGCGGGAGACCCAGTACTTC. Its translation: CASSRDEALRETQYF.

The table lists this clonotype with a few counts. The V call is TRBV7-6, the J call TRBJ1-1, with D possibly being TRBD1 (6 bases). Germline V gene data show CDR1 as SGHVS and CDR2 as FNYEAQ. This CDR3 is built from 13 residues. The germline V and J ends were trimmed by 9 bases and 6 bases, with 17 bases remaining between them. CDR3 coding DNA: TGTGCCAGATTACAGATGGGGGGCCCTGAAGCTTTCTTT. This codes for CARLQMGGPEAFF.

J is TRBJ2-7 and V is TRBV6-2 or TRBV6-3; TRBD1 agrees at 9 bases. Germline V CDR1 and CDR2: MNHEY, SVGEGT. The CDR3 contains 16 residues. The V and J ends lost 5 bases and 4 bases, in that order; junction bases with no gene match: 12. The CDR3 here is CASSHNYRGREYEQYF. CDR3 DNA: TGTGCCAGCAGTCATAATTACAGGGGGCGCGAATACGAGCAGTACTTC.

The chain uses TRBV6-5 and TRBJ1-4; D unclear. Germline CDR1 is MNHEY and CDR2 is SVGAGI. V was shortened by 2 bases and J by 4 bases, with 5 bases between the two germline ends. The CDR3 is 13 residues long. This chain's CDR3 is CASSYRNNEKLFF. In DNA form, the CDR3 reads TGTGCCAGCAGTTACAGGAATAATGAAAAACTGTTTTTT.

A few counts support this clonotype. Here the CDR3 DNA reads TGTGCCAGCTGCCTAGCGGGCACCTACGAGCAGTACTTC. It specifies CASCLAGTYEQYF. The chain combines TRBV6-5 with TRBJ2-7; 8 bases map to TRBD2. The germline CDR1 and CDR2 sequences are MNHEY and SVGAGI. V lost 8 bases to trimming and J lost 2 bases; unmatched junction nucleotides: 5. This CDR3 has 13 amino acids.

This clonotype was observed a handful of times. The rearrangement uses TRBV9 and TRBJ2-1; 9 nucleotides line up with TRBD2. CDR1 is SGDLS, CDR2 YYNGEE, per germline. V trimming: 6 bases; J trimming: 7 bases; junction bases outside the gene matches: 8. The CDR3 consists of 14 residues. DNA for the CDR3: TGTGCCAGCAAGGGGCTAGCGGGACGGAATGAGCAGTTCTTC. Translating it yields CASKGLAGRNEQFF.